This TCR beta chain derives from a study of PD-1 blockade in classical Hodgkin lymphoma. The germline gives CDR1 LGHNA, CDR2 YSLEER. V was trimmed by 1 base and J by 4 bases, leaving 10 bases between them. CDR3 size: 14 residues. Measured with immunoSEQ multiplex PCR; TCRdb has only the in-frame clones, and not every one. This sample has 14,000 or so clones, with 83% found just once. Whole-study results and caveats: By cycle point C4D1, TCR diversity had risen significantly in CD4+ cells (but not CD8+ cells). The study found complete responders had baseline diversity similar to newly diagnosed patients. Healthy donors reportedly exceeded newly diagnosed patients in baseline TCR diversity.

Concerning this clone itself: Antigen unknown.

Relapses following autologous stem cell transplantation were seen in all patients, with brentuximab vedotin exposure varying. Best response was recorded as complete response, partial response or progressive disease. Sequenced material: peripheral blood mononuclear cells (PBMCs), taken at baseline. The J gene is TRBJ1-2, the V gene TRBV4-3; D unclear. This sequence originates from a human donor with classical Hodgkin lymphoma. The CDR3 loop reads CASSQVDFGYGYTF. The CDR3 DNA is TGCGCCAGCAGCCAAGTTGACTTCGGCTATGGCTACACCTTC.